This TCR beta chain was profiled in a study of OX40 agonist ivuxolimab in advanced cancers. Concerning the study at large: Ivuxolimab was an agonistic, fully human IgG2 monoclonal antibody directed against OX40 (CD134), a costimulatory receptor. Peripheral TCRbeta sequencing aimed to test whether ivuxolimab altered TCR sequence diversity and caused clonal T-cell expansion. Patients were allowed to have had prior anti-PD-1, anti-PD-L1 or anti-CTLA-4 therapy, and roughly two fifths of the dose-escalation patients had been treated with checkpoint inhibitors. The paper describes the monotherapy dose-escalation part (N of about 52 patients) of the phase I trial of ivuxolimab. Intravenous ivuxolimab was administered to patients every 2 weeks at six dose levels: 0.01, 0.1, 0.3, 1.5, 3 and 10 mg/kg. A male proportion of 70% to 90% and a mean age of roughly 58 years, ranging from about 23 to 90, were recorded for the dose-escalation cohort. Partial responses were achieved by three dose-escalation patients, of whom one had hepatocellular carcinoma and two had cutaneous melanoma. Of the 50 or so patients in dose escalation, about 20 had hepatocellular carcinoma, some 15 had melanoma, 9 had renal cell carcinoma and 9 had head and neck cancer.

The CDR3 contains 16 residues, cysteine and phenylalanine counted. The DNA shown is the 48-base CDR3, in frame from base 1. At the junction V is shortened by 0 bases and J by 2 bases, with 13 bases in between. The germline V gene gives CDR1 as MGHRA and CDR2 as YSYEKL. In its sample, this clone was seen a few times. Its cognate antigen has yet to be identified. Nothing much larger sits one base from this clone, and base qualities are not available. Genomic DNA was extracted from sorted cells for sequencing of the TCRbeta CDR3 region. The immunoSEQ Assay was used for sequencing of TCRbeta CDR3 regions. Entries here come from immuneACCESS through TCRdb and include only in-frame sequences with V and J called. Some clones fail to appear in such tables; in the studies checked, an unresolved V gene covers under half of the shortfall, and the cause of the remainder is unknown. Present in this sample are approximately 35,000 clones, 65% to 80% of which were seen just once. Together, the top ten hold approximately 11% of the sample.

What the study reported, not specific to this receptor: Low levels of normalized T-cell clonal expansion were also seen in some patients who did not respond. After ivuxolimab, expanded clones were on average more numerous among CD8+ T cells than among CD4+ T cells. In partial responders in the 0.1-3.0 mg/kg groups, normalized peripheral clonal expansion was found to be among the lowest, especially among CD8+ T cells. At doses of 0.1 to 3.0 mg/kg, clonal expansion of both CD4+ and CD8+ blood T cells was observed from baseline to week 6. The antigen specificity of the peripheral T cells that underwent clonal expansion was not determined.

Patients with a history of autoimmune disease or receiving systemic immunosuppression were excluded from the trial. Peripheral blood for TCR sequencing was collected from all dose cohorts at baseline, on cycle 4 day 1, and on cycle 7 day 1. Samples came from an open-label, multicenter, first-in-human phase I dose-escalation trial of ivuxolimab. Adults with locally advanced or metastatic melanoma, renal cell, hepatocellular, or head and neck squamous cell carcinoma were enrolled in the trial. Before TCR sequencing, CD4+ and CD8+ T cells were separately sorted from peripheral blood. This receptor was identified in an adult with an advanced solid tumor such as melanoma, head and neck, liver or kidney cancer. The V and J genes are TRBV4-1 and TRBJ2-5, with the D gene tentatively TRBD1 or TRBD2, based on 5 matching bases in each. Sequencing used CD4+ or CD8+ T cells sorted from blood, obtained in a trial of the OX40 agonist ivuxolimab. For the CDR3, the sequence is CASSQEGVRPQETQYF. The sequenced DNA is TGCGCCAGCAGCCAAGAGGGGGTGAGGCCACAAGAGACCCAGTACTTC.